Below, 12 T cell receptor beta chains from the same sample are listed, as sequenced in a study of PD-1 blockade in classical Hodgkin lymphoma. Repertoires were generated with immunoSEQ multiplex PCR, while TCRdb's copy carries only in-frame clones and drops some. The repertoire holds about 40,000 clones, about 89% seen once, with roughly 9% in the top ten. With no exception, relapse followed autologous stem cell transplantation in all patients, and brentuximab vedotin exposure varied. Sequencing was performed on peripheral blood mononuclear cells (PBMCs), taken at baseline. The source of these receptors is a human donor with classical Hodgkin lymphoma.

The chain has TRBV6-4 and TRBJ2-3; a possible D gene is TRBD1 (6 bases). V dropped 4 bases and J dropped 3 bases, with 23 bases sitting between them. The germline CDR1 and CDR2 sequences are MRHNA and SNTAGT. The CDR3 totals 18 residues. CDR3 residues: CASSAQFGTPLGTDTQYF. The CDR3 DNA follows: TGTGCCAGCAGTGCACAGTTCGGGACACCCTTGGGAACAGATACGCAGTATTTT.

The chain joins TRBV10-1 to TRBJ2-2; D perhaps matches TRBD2 (5 bases). Germline V lookup: CDR1 WNHNN, CDR2 SYGVQD (reference sequence). V was trimmed by 6 bases and J by 0 bases, leaving 8 bases between them. The CDR3 has 14 residues. CDR3 in amino acids: CASRPAANTGELFF. The CDR3 nucleotides read TGCGCCAGCAGACCAGCGGCGAACACCGGGGAGCTGTTTTTT.

The CDR3 loop is CAISGTAKNEKLFF. In DNA, the CDR3 is TGTGCCATCAGTGGGACAGCAAAGAATGAAAAACTGTTTTTT. V usage is TRBV10-3 and J usage is TRBJ1-4; D is perhaps TRBD1 (6 bases). Trimming cost V 4 bases and J 5 bases, with 11 bases left between them. CDR1 and CDR2 from the germline V gene are ENHRY and SYGVKD. The CDR3 spans 14 residues.

This clone showed up just a few times. The genes are TRBV19 and TRBJ2-3; TRBD2 agrees at 8 bases. Germline-derived CDR1 and CDR2 are LNHDA and SQIVND (reference sequence). CDR3 length: 18 residues. After removal of 5 bases from V and 0 bases from J, the junction contained 13 bases not matched to a gene. CDR3 DNA: TGTGCCAGTAGTCCCCGCCCGGGGGGGATCTCTAGCACAGATACGCAGTATTTT. Its translation is CASSPRPGGISSTDTQYF.

The chain uses TRBV19 and TRBJ2-1, with 7 bases matching TRBD2. The CDR3 is 16 residues long. The ends lost 6 bases at V and 0 bases at J; junction bases unmatched: 8. Germline V gives CDR1 LNHDA, CDR2 SQIVND (reference sequence). CDR3 in DNA: TGTGCCAGTAGGCGGTGGGGGGGGAGCTCCTACAATGAGCAGTTCTTC. It specifies CASRRWGGSSYNEQFF. Full variable domain (outside the CDR3, taken from reference TRBV19 and TRBJ2-1): DGGITQSPKYLFRKEGQNVTLSCEQNLNHDAMYWYRQDPGQGLRLIYYSQIVNDFQKGDIAEGYSVSREKKESFPLTVTSAQKNPTAFYLCASRRWGGSSYNEQFFGPGTRLTVL.

In regard to this clone: The same CDR3 arises from other DNA sequences in this sample as well. The rearrangement joins TRBV19 to TRBJ1-2, with TRBD1 matching over 7 bases. This CDR3 is built from 15 residues. V dropped 6 bases and J dropped 0; count of bases not matched to a gene: 7. From germline, CDR1 is LNHDA and CDR2 SQIVND (reference sequence). CDR3 protein: CASSLRTGTNYGYTF. CDR3 DNA: TGTGCCAGTAGCCTCAGGACAGGAACTAACTATGGCTACACCTTC.

The J gene is TRBJ2-1, the V gene TRBV18; 11 nucleotides match TRBD2. Trimming took 8 bases from V and 9 from J; bases not matched to a gene: 9. The CDR3 loop spans 14 amino acids. In germline, CDR1 is KGHSH, CDR2 LQKENI. DNA of the CDR3: TGTGCCAGCCATACTAGCGGGGGAGGCGGTGAGCAGTTCTTC. It encodes CASHTSGGGGEQFF.

The chain is built from TRBV6-4 and TRBJ1-5; TRBD1 aligns across 9 bases. Germline lookup yields CDR1 MRHNA and CDR2 SNTAGT. The ends lost 4 bases at V and 2 bases at J; junction bases unmatched: 9. The CDR3 runs 17 residues. The CDR3 nucleotides are TGTGCCAGCAGTGGCCGGGGACAGGGTGACGGCAATCAGCCCCAGCATTTT. It translates to CASSGRGQGDGNQPQHF.

This clone was picked up one time. The chain is built from TRBV2 and TRBJ2-3; D is perhaps TRBD1 (6 bases). The CDR3 is 13 residues long. V was pared by 5 bases and J by 6 bases, with 12 bases between. Germline values: CDR1 SNHLY, CDR2 FYNNEI. The CDR3 DNA follows: TGTGCCAGCAGTCGTACAGGGCTGGATACGCAGTATTTT. Its protein is CASSRTGLDTQYF.

The chain recombines TRBV7-6 with TRBJ2-7; TRBD2 agrees at 8 bases. The CDR3 consists of 19 residues. CDR1 and CDR2 (germline): SGHVS, FNYEAQ. V dropped 5 bases and J dropped 2; count of bases not matched to a gene: 20. The CDR3 DNA follows: TGTGCCAGCAGCCCGCCAAAGTGGCGGGAGGACCATATGACCTACGAGCAGTACTTC. This codes for CASSPPKWREDHMTYEQYF.

This clone was observed once. The V and J genes are TRBV4-3 and TRBJ2-7, with unresolved D. The germline CDR1 and CDR2 sequences are LGHNA and YSLEER. The CDR3 consists of 14 residues. V was cut by 1 base and J by 3 bases, with 10 bases left in between. CDR3 DNA: TGCGCCAGCAGCCAAGGGTCCGACTTCTACGAGCAGTACTTC. This codes for CASSQGSDFYEQYF.

The chain couples TRBV6-5 to TRBJ1-4, with 9 nucleotides matching TRBD1. With V trimmed by 5 bases and J by 3 bases, 1 base remained unmatched. In germline, CDR1 is MNHEY, CDR2 SVGAGI. This CDR3 has 14 amino acids. The CDR3 is CASSTGGPNEKLFF. As DNA, the CDR3 is TGTGCCAGCAGTACAGGGGGCCCTAATGAAAAACTGTTTTTT.